This note documents a single T cell receptor (beta chain) sequence. Its antigen is not identified. Measured with immunoSEQ multiplex PCR; TCRdb has only the in-frame clones, and not every one. The sample contains approximately 80,000 clones, 70% to 85% of which appear only once. The sample originates from a study of radiotherapy plus CTLA-4 blockade in lung cancer. At the level of the study: In roughly 17% of patients, objective responses were seen; approximately 30% had disease control. Findings and caveats of the study: After radiotherapy and ipilimumab, tumor-derived clones expanded in peripheral blood. How blood T cell clones changed early, along with interferon-beta, reportedly forecast response best.

Participants had chemo-refractory metastatic non-small-cell lung cancer and were treated with focal radiation plus ipilimumab CTLA-4 blockade. Germline CDR1 SGHRS, CDR2 YFSETQ. The CDR3 runs to 17 residues. V dropped 4 bases and J dropped 0; count of bases not matched to a gene: 8. The TCR sequence derives from a human donor with non-small cell lung cancer whose response to radiotherapy plus ipilimumab could not be evaluated. The chain couples TRBV5-1 to TRBJ2-5, with 11 bases lining up with TRBD2. The sample here was peripheral blood, taken from a patient treated with radiotherapy plus ipilimumab. CDR3 region: CASSPGLADLYQETQYF. The CDR3 nucleotides are TGCGCCAGCAGCCCGGGACTAGCGGACTTATACCAAGAGACCCAGTACTTC.